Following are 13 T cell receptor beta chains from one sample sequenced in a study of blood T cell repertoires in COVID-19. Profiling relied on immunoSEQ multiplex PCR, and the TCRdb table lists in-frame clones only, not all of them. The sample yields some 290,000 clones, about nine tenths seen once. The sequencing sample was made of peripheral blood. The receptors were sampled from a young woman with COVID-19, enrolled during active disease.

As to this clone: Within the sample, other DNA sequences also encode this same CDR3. This CDR3 is CASSFDREAFF. CDR3 in DNA: TGTGCCAGCAGCTTCGACAGGGAAGCTTTCTTT. The genes are TRBV11-2 and TRBJ1-1; tentatively, D is TRBD1 (6 bases). Trimming took off 3 bases at V and 8 bases at J, with 7 bases between the two ends. Germline CDR1 reads SGHAT; CDR2 reads FQNNGV. This CDR3 spans 11 amino acids. Full variable domain (rest looked up from reference TRBV11-2 and TRBJ1-1): EAGVAQSPRYKIIEKRQSVAFWCNPISGHATLYWYQQILGQGPKLLIQFQNNGVVDDSQLPKDRFSAERLKGVDSTLKIQPAKLEDSAVYLCASSFDREAFFGQGTRLTVV.

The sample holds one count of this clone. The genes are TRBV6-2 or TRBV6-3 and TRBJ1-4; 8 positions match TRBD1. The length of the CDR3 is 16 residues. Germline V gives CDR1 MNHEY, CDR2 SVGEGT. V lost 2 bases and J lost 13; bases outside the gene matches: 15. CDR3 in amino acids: CASSYTRTGLEVGLFF. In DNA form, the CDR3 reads TGTGCCAGCAGTTACACGAGGACAGGGCTTGAGGTGGGACTGTTTTTT.

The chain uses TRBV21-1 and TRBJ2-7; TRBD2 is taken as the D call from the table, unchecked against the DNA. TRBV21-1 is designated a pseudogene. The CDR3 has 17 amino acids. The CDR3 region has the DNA TGTGCCAGCAGCAAAGTGGGACTAGCGGGCGCCTCCTACGAGCAGTACTTC. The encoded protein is CASSKVGLAGASYEQYF.

CDR3 loop: CASSLDRGVPVTSPLHF. The CDR3 region has the DNA TGCGCCAGCAGCCTAGACAGGGGAGTCCCCGTCACTTCACCCCTCCACTTT. The chain has TRBV4-1 and TRBJ1-6, with TRBD1 identical over 8 bases. There are 17 residues in the CDR3. The ends lost 4 bases at V and 9 bases at J; junction bases unmatched: 14. Germline V gives CDR1 MGHRA, CDR2 YSYEKL.

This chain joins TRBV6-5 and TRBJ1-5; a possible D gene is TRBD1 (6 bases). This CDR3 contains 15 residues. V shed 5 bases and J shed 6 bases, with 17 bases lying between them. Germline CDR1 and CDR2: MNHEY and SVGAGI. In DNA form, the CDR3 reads TGTGCCAGCAGTCCGTCGGGAGGGGGAGGTCAGCCCCAGCATTTT. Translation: CASSPSGGGGQPQHF.

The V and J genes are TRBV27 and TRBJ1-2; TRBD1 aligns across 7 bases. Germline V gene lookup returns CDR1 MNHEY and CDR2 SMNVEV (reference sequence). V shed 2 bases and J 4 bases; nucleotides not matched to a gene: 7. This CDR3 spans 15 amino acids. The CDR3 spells CASSLSRGLIYGYTF. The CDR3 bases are TGTGCCAGCAGTTTAAGTAGGGGGCTGATCTATGGCTACACCTTC.

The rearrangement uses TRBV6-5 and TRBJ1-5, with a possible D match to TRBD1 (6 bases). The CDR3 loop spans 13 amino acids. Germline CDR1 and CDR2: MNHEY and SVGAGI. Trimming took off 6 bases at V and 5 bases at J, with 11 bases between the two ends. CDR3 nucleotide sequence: TGTGCCAGCAGGATGGGACAACATCAGCCCCAGCATTTT. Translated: CASRMGQHQPQHF.

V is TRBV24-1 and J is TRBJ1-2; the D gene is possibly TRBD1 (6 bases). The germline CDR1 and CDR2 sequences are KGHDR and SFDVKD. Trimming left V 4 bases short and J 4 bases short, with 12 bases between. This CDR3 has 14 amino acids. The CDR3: CATSDQGTTYGYTF. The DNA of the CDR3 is TGTGCCACCAGTGACCAGGGGACGACCTATGGCTACACCTTC.

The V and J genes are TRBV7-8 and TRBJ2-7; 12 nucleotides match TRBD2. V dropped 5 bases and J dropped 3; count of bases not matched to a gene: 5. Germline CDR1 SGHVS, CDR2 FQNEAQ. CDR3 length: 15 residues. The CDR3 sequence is CASSNGLAGSYEQYF. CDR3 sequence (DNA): TGTGCCAGCAGCAACGGACTAGCGGGAAGCTACGAGCAGTACTTC.

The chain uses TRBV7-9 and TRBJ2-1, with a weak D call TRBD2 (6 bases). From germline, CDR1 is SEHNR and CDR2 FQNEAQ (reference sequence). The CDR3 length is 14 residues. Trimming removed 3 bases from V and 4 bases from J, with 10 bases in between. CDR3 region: CASSFGTSYNEQFF. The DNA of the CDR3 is TGTGCCAGCAGCTTCGGGACTTCTTACAATGAGCAGTTCTTC.

In DNA form, the CDR3 reads TGTGCCTGGAAGGGTCAGGGAGAGACCCAGTACTTC. Translation: CAWKGQGETQYF. The chain combines TRBV30 with TRBJ2-5; the D gene is possibly TRBD1 (5 bases). Germline V gives CDR1 GTSNPN, CDR2 SVGIG (reference sequence). The CDR3 extends over 12 amino acids. V was pared by 4 bases and J by 4 bases, with 10 bases between.

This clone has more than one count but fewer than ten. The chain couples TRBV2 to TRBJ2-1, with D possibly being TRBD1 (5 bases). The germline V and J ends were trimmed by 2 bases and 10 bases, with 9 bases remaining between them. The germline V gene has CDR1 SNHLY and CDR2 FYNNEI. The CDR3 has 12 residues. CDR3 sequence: CASSERGNEQFF. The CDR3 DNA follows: TGTGCCAGCAGTGAAAGGGGAAACGAGCAGTTCTTC.

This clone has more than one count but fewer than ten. DNA of the CDR3: TGCGCCAGCAGAGACCCGCTACAGGGGGACTATGGCTACACCTTC. It yields the protein CASRDPLQGDYGYTF. The chain recombines TRBV5-1 with TRBJ1-2, with 8 bases lining up with TRBD1. Germline V gene sequence: CDR1 SGHRS, CDR2 YFSETQ. CDR3 length: 15 amino acids. The V segment lost 5 bases and the J segment 3 bases; nucleotides outside the gene matches: 9. Together with reference TRBV5-1 and TRBJ1-2, the CDR3 gives the full variable domain: KAGVTQTPRYLIKTRGQQVTLSCSPISGHRSVSWYQQTPGQGLQFLFEYFSETQRNKGNFPGRFSGRQFSNSRSEMNVSTLELGDSALYLCASRDPLQGDYGYTFGSGTRLTVV.